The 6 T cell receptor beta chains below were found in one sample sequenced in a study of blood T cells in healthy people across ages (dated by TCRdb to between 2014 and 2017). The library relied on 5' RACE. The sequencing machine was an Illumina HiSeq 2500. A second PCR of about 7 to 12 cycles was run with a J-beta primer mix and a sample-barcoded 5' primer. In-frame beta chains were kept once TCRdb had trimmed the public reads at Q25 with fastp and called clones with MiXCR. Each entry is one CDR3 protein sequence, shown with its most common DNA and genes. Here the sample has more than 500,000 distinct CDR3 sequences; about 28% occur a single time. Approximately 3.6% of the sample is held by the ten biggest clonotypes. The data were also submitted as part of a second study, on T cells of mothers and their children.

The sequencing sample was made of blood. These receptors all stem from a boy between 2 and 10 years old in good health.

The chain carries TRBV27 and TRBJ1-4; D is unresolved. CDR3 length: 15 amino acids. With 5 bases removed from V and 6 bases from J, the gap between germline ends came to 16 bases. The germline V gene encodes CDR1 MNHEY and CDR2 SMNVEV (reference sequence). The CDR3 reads CASSPMRSAHEKLFF. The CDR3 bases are TGTGCCAGCAGTCCGATGAGGTCGGCTCATGAAAAACTGTTTTTT.

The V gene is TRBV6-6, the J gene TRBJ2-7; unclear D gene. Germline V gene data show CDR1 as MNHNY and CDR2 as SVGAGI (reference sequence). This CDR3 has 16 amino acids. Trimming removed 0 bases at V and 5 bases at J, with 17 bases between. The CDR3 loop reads CASSYSRIKFTHEQYF. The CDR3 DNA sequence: TGTGCCAGCAGTTACTCACGAATAAAGTTCACCCACGAGCAGTACTTC.

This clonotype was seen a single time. The CDR3 DNA reads as TGCAGCGTTTACCTACCTAGTACTAACTATGGCTACACCTTC. Protein sequence: CSVYLPSTNYGYTF. The chain has TRBV29-1 and TRBJ1-2; D not resolved. V lost 5 bases and J lost 0, with 13 bases in between. This CDR3 is built from 14 residues. CDR1 SQVTM and CDR2 ANQGSEA come from the germline V gene.

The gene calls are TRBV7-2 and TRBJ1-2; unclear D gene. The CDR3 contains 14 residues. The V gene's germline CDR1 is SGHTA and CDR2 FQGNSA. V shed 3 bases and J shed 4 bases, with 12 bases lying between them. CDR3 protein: CASSLSAAFYGYTF. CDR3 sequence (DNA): TGTGCCAGCAGCTTGTCGGCAGCCTTCTATGGCTACACCTTC.

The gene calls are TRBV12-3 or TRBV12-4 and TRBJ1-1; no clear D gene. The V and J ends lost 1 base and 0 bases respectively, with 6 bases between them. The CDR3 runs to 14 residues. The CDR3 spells CASSLGEMNTEAFF. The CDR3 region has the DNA TGTGCCAGCAGTTTAGGGGAGATGAACACTGAAGCTTTCTTT.

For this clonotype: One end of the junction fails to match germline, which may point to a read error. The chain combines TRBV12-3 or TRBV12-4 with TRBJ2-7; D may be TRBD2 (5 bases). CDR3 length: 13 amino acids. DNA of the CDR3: TGTGCCTGCAGGCCCCCGGGGAGATACGAGCAGTACTTC. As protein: CACRPPGRYEQYF.